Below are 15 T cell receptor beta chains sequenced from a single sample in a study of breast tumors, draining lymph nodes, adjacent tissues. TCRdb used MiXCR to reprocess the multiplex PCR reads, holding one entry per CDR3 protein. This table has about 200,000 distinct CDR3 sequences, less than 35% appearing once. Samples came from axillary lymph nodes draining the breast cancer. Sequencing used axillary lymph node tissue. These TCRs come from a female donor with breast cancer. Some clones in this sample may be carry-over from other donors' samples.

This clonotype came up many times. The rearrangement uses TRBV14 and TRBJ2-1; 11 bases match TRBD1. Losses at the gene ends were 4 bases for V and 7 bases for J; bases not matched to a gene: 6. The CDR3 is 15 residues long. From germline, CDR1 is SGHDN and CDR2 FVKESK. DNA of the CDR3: TGTGCCAGCAGCCTTGGGACAGGGGGTGGTAATGAGCAGTTCTTC. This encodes CASSLGTGGGNEQFF.

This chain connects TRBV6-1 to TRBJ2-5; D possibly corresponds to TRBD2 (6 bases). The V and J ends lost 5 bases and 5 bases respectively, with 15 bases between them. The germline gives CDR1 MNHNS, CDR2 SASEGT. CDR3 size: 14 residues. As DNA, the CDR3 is TGTGCCAGCAGTTTGGGCCGCCGGGGGGAGACCCAGTACTTC. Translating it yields CASSLGRRGETQYF.

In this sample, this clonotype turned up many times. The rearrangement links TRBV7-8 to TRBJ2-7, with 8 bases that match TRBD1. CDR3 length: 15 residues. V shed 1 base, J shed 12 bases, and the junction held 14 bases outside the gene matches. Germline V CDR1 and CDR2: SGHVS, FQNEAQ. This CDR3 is CASSLDYRQGLLAYF. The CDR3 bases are TGTGCCAGCAGCTTAGATTATCGACAGGGGCTACTAGCGTACTTC.

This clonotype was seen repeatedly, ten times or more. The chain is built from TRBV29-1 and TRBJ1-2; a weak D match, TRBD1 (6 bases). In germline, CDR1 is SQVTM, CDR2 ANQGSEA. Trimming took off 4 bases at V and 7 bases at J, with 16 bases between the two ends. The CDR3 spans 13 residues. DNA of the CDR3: TGCAGCGTTGTAAGGACAGTTATGGGTGGCTACACCTTC. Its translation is CSVVRTVMGGYTF.

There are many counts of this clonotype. The CDR3 is CATKPSGDRGVGELFF. CDR3 sequence (DNA): TGTGCCACCAAGCCAAGCGGGGATAGGGGGGTCGGGGAGCTGTTTTTT. The rearrangement links TRBV15 to TRBJ2-2, with a tentative D call TRBD2 (7 bases). Trimming pared 7 bases from V and 7 bases from J, leaving 22 bases between. CDR3 length: 16 residues. The germline V gene encodes CDR1 LNHNV and CDR2 YYDKDF (reference sequence).

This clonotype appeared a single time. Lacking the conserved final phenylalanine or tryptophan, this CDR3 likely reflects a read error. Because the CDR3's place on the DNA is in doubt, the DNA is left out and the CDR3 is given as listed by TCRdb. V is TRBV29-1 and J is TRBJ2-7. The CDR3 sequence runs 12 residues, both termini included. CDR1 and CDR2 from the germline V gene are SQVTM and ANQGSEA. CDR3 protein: CSVDRERPTSST.

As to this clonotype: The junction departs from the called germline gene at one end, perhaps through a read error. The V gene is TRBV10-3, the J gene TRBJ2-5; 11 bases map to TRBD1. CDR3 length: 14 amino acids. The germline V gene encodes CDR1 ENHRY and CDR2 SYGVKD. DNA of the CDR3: TGTGCCACCAGTCCCGGGACAGGGGGGGAGACCCAGTACTTC. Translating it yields CATSPGTGGETQYF.

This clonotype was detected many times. The CDR3 DNA follows: TGTGCCAGCAGCTACGGCCGAAGCCCAGATACGCAGTATTTT. Protein: CASSYGRSPDTQYF. The J gene is TRBJ2-3, the V gene TRBV7-2, with no clear D. Germline CDR1 SGHTA, CDR2 FQGNSA. Trimming left V 4 bases short and J 4 bases short, with 12 bases between. The CDR3 is made up of 14 amino acids.

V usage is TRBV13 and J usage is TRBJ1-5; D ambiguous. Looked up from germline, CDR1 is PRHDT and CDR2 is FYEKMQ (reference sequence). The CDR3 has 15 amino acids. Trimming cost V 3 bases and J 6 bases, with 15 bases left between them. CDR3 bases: TGTGCCAGCAGCTTGCACGGATCCCAAGGTCAGCCCCAGCATTTT. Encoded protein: CASSLHGSQGQPQHF.

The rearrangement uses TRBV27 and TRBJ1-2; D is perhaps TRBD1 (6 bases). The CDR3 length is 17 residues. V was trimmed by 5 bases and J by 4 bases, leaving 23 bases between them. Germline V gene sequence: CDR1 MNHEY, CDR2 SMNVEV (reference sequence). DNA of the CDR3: TGTGCCAGCAGTCTCCGGGACACCGATCTCGGCGTCTATGGCTACACCTTC. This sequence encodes CASSLRDTDLGVYGYTF.

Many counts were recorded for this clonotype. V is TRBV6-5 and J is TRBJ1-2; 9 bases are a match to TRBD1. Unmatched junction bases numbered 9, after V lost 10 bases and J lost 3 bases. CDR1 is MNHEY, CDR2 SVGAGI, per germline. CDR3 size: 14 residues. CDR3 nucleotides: TGTGCCACAAGGACAGGGGCGATGTACTATGGCTACACCTTC. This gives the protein CATRTGAMYYGYTF.

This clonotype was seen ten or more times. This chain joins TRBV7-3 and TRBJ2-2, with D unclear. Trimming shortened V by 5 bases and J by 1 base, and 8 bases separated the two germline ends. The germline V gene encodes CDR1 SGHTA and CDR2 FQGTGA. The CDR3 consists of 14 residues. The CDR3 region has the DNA TGTGCCAGCAGCCCAAACCGGAACACCGGGGAGCTGTTTTTT. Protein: CASSPNRNTGELFF. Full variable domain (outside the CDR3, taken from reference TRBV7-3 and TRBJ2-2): GAGVSQTPSNKVTEKGKYVELRCDPISGHTALYWYRQSLGQGPEFLIYFQGTGAADDSGLPNDRFFAVRPEGSVSTLKIQRTERGDSAVYLCASSPNRNTGELFFGEGSRLTVL.

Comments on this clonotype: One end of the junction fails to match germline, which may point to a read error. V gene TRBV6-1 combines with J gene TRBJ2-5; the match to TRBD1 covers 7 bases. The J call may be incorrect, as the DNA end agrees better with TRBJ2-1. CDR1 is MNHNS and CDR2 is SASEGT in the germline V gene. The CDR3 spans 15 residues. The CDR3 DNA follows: TGTGCCAGCAGTCAAGCCCCGACAGGGCACAATGAGCAGTTCTTC. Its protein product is CASSQAPTGHNEQFF.

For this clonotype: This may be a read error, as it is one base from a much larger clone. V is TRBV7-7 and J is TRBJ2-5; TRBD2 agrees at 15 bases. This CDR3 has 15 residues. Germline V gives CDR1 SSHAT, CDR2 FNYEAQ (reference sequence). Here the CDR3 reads CASSKGLAGGEAQHF. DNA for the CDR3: TGTGCTAGCAGCAAGGGACTAGCGGGAGGAGAGGCCCAGCACTTC. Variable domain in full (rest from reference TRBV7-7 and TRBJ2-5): GAGVSQSPRYKVTKRGQDVTLRCDPISSHATLYWYQQALGQGPEFLTYFNYEAQPDKSGLPSDRFSAERPEGSISTLTIQRTEQRDSAMYRCASSKGLAGGEAQHFGPGTRLLVL.

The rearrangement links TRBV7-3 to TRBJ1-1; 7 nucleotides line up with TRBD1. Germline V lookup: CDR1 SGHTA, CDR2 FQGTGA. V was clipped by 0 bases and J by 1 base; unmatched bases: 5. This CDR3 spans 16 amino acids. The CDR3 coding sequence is TGTGCCAGCAGCTTAACAGGGGGCGCAGGGAACACTGAAGCTTTCTTT. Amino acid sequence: CASSLTGGAGNTEAFF.